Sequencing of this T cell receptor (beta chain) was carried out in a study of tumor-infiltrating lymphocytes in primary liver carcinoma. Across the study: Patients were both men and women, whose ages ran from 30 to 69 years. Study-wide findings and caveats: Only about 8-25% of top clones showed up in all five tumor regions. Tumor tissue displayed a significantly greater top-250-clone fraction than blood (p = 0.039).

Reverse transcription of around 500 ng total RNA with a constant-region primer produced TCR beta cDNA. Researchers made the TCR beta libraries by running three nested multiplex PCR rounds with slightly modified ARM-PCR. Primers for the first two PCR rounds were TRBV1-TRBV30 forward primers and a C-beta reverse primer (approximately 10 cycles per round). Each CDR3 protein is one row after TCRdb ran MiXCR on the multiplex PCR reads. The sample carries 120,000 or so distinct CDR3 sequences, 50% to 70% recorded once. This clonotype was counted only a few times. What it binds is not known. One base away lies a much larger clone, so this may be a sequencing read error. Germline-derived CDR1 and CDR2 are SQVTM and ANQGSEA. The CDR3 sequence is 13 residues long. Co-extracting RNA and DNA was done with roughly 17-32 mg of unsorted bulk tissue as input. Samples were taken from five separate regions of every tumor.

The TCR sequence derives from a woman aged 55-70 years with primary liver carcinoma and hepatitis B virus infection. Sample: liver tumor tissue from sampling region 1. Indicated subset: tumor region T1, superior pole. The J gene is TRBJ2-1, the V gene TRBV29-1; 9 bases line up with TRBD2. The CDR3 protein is CSVTTLIGTSLLF. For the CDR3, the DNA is TGCAGCGTGACCACCTTAATTGGGACTAGCTTACTCTTC.